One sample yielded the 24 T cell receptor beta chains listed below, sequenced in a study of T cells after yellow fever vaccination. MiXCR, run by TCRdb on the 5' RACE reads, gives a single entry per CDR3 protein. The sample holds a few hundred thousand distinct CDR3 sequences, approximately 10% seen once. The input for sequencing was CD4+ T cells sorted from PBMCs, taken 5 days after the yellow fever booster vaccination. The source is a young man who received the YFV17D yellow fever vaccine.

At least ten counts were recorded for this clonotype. The CDR3 bases are TGCAGTGCTTCGGGACAGAACCGTCGCGGTGAGCAGTTCTTC. Translating it yields CSASGQNRRGEQFF. This chain uses TRBV20-1 with TRBJ2-1; 7 bases line up with TRBD1. Germline values: CDR1 DFQATT, CDR2 SNEGSKA (reference sequence). There are 14 residues in the CDR3. V was pared by 5 bases and J by 9 bases, with 13 bases of the junction left unmatched.

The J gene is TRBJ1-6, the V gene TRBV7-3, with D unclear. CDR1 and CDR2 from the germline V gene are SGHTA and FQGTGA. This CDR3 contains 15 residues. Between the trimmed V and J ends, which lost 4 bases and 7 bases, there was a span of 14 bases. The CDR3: CASSSSGGRNSPLHF. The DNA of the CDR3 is TGTGCCAGCAGCTCGTCCGGAGGGCGGAATTCACCCCTCCACTTT.

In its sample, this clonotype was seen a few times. The CDR3 region has the DNA TGTGCCAGTAGCCCGACAGGGTTCAAGGAGACCCAGTACTTC. Its protein product is CASSPTGFKETQYF. The gene calls are TRBV19 and TRBJ2-5; the match to TRBD1 covers 7 bases. V shed 6 bases, J shed 5 bases, and the junction held 9 bases outside the gene matches. Germline V gene data show CDR1 as LNHDA and CDR2 as SQIVND (reference sequence). This CDR3 has 14 amino acids.

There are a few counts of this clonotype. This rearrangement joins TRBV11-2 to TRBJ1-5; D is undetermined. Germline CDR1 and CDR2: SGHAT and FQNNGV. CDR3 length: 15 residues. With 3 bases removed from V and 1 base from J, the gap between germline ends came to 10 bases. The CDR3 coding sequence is TGTGCCAGCAGCTTTTCGGGTCCAAGCAATCAGCCCCAGCATTTT. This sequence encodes CASSFSGPSNQPQHF.

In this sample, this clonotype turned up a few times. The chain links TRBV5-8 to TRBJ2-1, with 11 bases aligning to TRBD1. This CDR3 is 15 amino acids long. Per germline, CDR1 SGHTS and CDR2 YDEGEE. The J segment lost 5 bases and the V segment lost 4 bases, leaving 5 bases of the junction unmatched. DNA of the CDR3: TGTGCCAGCAGCCTGGGACAGGGGGTCCACAATGAGCAGTTCTTC. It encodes CASSLGQGVHNEQFF.

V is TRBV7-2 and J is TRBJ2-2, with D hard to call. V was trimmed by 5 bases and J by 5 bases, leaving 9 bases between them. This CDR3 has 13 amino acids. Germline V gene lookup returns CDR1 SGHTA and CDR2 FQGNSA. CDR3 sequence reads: CASSPRMTGELFF. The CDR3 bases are TGTGCCAGCAGCCCCCGTATGACCGGGGAGCTGTTTTTT.

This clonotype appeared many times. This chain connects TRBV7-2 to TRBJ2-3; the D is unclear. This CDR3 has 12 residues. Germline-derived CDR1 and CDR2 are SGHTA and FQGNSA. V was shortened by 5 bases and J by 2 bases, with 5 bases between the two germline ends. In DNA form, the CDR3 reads TGTGCCAGCAGCGTTTACACAGATACGCAGTATTTT. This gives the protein CASSVYTDTQYF.

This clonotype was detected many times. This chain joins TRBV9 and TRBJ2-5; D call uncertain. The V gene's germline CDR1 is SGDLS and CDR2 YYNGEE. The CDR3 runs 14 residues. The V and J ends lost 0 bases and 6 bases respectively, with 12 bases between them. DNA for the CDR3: TGTGCCAGCAGCGTAGGGACCGGCCGGCAGACCCAGTACTTC. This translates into CASSVGTGRQTQYF.

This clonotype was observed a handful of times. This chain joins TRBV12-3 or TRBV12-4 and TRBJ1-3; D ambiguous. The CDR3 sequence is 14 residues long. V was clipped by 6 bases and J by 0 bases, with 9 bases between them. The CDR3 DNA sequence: TGTGCCAGCAGGAACAGCTACTCTGGAAACACCATATATTTT. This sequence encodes CASRNSYSGNTIYF.

CDR3: CAVGGGPGGGETQYF. DNA of the CDR3: TGTGCCGTGGGGGGAGGGCCCGGAGGGGGAGAGACCCAGTACTTC. The genes are TRBV2 and TRBJ2-5, with a weak D call TRBD2 (7 bases). CDR3 length equals 15 residues. From germline, CDR1 is SNHLY and CDR2 FYNNEI. V was shortened by 11 bases and J by 4 bases, with 23 bases between the two germline ends.

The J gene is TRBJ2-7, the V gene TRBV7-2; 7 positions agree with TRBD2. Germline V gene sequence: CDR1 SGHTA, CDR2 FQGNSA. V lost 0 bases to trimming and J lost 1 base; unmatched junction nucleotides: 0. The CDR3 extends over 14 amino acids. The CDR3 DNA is TGTGCCAGCAGCTTAGCAGCGGGGTCCTACGAGCAGTACTTC. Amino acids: CASSLAAGSYEQYF.

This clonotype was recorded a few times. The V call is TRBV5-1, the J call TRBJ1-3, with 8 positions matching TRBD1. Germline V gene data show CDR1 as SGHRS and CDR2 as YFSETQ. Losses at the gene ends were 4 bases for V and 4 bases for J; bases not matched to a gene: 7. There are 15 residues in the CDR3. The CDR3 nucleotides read TGCGCCAGCAGCCCGGACAGGGAGCCCGGAAACACCATATATTTT. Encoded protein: CASSPDREPGNTIYF.

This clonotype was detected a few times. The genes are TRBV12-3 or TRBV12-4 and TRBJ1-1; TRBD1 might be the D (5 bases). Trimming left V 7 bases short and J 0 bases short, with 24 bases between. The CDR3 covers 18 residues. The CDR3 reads CASTHGRRGLSVNTEAFF. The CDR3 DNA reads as TGTGCCAGCACCCACGGGCGGAGGGGTTTGAGCGTGAACACTGAAGCTTTCTTT.

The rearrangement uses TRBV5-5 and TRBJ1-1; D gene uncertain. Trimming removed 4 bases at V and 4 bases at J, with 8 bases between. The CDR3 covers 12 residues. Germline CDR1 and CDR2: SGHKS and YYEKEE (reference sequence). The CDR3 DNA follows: TGTGCCAGCAGCCCTTTGAGCACTGAAGCTTTCTTT. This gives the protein CASSPLSTEAFF.

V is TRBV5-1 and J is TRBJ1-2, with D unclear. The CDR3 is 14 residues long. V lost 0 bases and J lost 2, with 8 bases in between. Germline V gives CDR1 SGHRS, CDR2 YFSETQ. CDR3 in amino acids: CASSLGLRNYGYTF. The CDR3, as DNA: TGCGCCAGCAGCTTGGGACTCCGGAACTATGGCTACACCTTC.

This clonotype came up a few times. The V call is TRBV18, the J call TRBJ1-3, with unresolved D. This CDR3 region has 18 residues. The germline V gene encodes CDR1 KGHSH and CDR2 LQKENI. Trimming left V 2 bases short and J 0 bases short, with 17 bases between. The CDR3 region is CASSPSSGSLISGNTIYF. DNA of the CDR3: TGTGCCAGCTCACCATCTTCAGGATCCCTGATCTCTGGAAACACCATATATTTT. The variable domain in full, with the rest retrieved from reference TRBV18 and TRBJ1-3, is NAGVMQNPRHLVRRRGQEARLRCSPMKGHSHVYWYRQLPEEGLKFMVYLQKENIIDESGMPKERFSAEFPKEGPSILRIQQVVRGDSAAYFCASSPSSGSLISGNTIYFGEGSWLTVV.

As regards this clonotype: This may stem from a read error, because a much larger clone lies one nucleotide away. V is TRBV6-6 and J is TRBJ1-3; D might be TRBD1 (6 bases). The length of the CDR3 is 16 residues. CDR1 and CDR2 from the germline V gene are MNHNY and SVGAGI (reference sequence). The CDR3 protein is CASTASRGAGGITIYF. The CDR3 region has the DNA TGTGCCAGCACCGCCTCCAGGGGAGCGGGTGGAATCACCATATATTTT.

The CDR3 here is CASSQRIGGGNIQYF. The CDR3 region has the DNA TGTGCCAGCAGCCAACGAATCGGGGGCGGTAACATTCAGTACTTC. The V gene is TRBV7-2, the J gene TRBJ2-4; D may correspond to TRBD1 or TRBD2 (6 bases each). Trimming pared 5 bases from V and 7 bases from J, leaving 18 bases between. The CDR3 contains 15 residues. Per germline, CDR1 SGHTA and CDR2 FQGNSA.

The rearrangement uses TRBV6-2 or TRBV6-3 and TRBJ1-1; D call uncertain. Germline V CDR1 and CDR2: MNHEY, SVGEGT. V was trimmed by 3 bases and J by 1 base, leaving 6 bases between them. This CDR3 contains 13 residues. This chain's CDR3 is CASSYQQNTEAFF. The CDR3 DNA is TGTGCCAGCAGTTATCAACAGAACACTGAAGCTTTCTTT.

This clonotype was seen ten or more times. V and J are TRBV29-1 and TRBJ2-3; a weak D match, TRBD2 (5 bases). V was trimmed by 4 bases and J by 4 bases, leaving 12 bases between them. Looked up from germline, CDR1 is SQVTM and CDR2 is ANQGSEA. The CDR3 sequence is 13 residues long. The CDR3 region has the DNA TGCAGCGTTGCGGGAACAGTTGCAGATACGCAGTATTTT. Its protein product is CSVAGTVADTQYF.

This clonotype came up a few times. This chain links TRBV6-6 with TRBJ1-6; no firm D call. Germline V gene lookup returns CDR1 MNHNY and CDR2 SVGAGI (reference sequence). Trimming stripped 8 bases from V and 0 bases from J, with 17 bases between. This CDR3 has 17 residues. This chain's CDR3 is CASCPPYSSSYNSPLHF. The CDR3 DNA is TGTGCCAGCTGCCCCCCCTACTCAAGCTCCTATAATTCACCCCTCCACTTT.

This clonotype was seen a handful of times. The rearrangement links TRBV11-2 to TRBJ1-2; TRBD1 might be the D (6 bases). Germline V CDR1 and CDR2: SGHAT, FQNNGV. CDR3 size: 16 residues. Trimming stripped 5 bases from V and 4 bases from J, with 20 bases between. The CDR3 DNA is TGTGCCAGCAGCCATCCCTTCCGGGGGGACACCTATGGCTACACCTTC. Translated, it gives CASSHPFRGDTYGYTF.

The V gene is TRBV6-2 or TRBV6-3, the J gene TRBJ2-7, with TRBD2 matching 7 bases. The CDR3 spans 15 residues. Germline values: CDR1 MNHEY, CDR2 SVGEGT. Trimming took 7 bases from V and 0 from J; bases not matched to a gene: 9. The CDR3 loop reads CASTLGGAFSYEQYV. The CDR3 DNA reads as TGTGCCAGCACGTTGGGAGGGGCGTTCTCCTACGAGCAGTACGTC.

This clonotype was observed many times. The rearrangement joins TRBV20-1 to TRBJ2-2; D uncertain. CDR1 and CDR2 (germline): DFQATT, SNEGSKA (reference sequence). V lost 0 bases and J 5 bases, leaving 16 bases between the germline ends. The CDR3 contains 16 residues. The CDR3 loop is CSARDLGRDWTGELFF. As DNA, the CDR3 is TGCAGTGCTAGAGATCTAGGAAGGGATTGGACCGGGGAGCTGTTTTTT.